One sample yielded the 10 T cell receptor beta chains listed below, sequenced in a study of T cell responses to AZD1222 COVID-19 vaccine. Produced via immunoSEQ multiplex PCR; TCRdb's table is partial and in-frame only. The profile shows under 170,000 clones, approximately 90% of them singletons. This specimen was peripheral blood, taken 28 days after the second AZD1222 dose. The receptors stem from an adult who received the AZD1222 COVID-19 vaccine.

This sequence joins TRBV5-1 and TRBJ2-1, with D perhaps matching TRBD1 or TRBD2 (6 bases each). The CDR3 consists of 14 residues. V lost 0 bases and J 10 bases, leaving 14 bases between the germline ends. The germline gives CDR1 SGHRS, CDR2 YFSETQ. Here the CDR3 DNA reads TGCGCCAGCAGCTTGGGCTCCACGGGGGCGGAGCAGTTCTTC. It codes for CASSLGSTGAEQFF.

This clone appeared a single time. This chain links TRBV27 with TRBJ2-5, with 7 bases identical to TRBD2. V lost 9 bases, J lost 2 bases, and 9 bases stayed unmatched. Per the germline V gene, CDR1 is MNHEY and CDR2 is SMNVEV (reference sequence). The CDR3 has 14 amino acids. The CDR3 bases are TGTGCCAGGGGTACCCGGGACTATCAAGAGACCCAGTACTTC. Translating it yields CARGTRDYQETQYF.

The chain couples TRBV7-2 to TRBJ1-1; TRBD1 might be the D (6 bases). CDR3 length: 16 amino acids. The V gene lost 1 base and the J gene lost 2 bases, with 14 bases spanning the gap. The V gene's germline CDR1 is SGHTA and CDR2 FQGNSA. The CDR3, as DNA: TGTGCCAGCAGCTTAGAACATGGGACATATAACACTGAAGCTTTCTTT. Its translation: CASSLEHGTYNTEAFF.

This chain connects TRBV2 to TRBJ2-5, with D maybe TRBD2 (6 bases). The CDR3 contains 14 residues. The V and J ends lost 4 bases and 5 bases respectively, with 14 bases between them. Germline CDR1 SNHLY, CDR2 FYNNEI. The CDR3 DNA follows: TGTGCCAGCAGTGCGGGGTGGGAGGTGGAGACCCAGTACTTC. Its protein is CASSAGWEVETQYF. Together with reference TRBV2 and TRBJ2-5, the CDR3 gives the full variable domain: EPEVTQTPSHQVTQMGQEVILRCVPISNHLYFYWYRQILGQKVEFLVSFYNNEISEKSEIFDDQFSVERPDGSNFTLKIRSTKLEDSAMYFCASSAGWEVETQYFGPGTRLLVL.

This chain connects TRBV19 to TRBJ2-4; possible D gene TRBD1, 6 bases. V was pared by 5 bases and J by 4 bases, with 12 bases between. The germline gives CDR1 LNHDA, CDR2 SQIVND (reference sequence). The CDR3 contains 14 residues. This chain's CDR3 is CASSATGQKNIQYF. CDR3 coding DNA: TGTGCCAGTAGTGCAACTGGACAGAAAAACATTCAGTACTTC.

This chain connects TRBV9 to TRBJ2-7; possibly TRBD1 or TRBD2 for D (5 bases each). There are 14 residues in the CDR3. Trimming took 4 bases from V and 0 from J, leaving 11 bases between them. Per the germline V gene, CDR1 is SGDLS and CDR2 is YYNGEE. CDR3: CASSPGRVSYEQYF. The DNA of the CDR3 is TGTGCCAGCAGCCCGGGACGGGTCTCCTACGAGCAGTACTTC.

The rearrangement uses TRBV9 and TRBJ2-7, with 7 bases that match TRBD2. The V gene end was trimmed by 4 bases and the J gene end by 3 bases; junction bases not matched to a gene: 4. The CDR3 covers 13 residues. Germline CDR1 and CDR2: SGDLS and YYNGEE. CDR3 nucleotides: TGTGCCAGCAGCCCGGGGACTAACTACGAGCAGTACTTC. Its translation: CASSPGTNYEQYF.

The CDR3 reads CASRGGIRDRTSNYGYTF. Written as DNA, the CDR3 is TGTGCCAGCAGAGGAGGCATTCGTGACAGGACCTCTAACTATGGCTACACCTTC. The chain carries TRBV2 and TRBJ1-2; TRBD1 is a possible D gene (6 bases). CDR3 size: 18 residues. V lost 6 bases, J lost 0 bases, and 23 bases lay in between. The V gene's germline CDR1 is SNHLY and CDR2 FYNNEI.

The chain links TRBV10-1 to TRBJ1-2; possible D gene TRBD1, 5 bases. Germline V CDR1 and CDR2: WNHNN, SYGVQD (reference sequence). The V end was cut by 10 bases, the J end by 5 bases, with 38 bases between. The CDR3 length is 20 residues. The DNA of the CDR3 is TGCGCCATCGTGCCAAGTAACCTTTTCCCCAGGGTACCAAGGGGTTATGGCTACACCTTC. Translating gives CAIVPSNLFPRVPRGYGYTF.

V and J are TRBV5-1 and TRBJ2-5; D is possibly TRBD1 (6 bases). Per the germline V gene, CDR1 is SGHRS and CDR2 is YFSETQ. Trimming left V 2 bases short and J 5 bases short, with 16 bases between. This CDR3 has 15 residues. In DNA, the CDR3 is TGCGCCAGCAGCTTAACAGGCTCTGGACAGGAGACCCAGTACTTC. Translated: CASSLTGSGQETQYF.